This TCR beta chain is from a study of blood T cell repertoires in COVID-19. Across the study: The origin of the acute and convalescent COVID-19 samples was the United States, Italy and Spain.

CDR3 size: 14 residues. The V segment lost 2 bases and the J segment 4 bases; nucleotides outside the gene matches: 3. Germline V CDR1 and CDR2: ENHRY, SYGVKD. Authors' processing steps: Reference gene primer amplification gave nucleated cell count estimates. Only in-frame clones appear in the TCRdb table, and some are missing; sequencing was by immunoSEQ multiplex PCR. The V and J calls and clone size were taken over from that table, and D and trimming were inferred from the DNA. There are a few hundred thousand clones in the sample; about 90% occur only once, and approximately 0.92% lies in the top ten. While infection was still active, Seattle patients were enrolled and then followed longitudinally.

The chain is built from TRBV10-3 and TRBJ2-3; 7 nucleotides match TRBD2. The sequence was collected from a man aged 18 to 30 with COVID-19, enrolled during active disease. The specimen sequenced was peripheral blood. Written as DNA, the CDR3 is TGTGCCATCAGTGAGGCGAGCGGGGCAGATACGCAGTATTTT. Amino acid sequence: CAISEASGADTQYF.